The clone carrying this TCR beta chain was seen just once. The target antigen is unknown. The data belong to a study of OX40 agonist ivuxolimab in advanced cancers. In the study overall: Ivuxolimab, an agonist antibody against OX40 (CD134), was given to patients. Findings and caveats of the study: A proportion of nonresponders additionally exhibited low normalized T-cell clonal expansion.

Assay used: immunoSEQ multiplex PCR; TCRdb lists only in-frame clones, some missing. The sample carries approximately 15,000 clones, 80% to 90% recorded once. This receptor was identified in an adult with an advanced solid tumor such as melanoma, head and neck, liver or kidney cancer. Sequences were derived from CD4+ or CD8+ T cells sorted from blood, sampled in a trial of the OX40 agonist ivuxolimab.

The CDR3 sequence: CSVEGDGELFF. The CDR3 DNA reads TGCAGCGTTGAGGGGGACGGGGAGCTGTTTTTT. The chain joins TRBV29-1 to TRBJ2-2; tentatively, D is TRBD1 or TRBD2 (5 bases each). The ends were cut back, 3 bases at V and 7 bases at J, with 6 bases in the middle. Per germline, CDR1 SQVTM and CDR2 ANQGSEA. CDR3 length: 11 amino acids.